The rows below give T cell receptor beta chains drawn from one sample of a study of cytomegalovirus exposure and HLA in healthy donors. Only in-frame clones appear in the TCRdb table, and some are missing; sequencing was by immunoSEQ multiplex PCR. The data show fewer than 70,000 clones, with around 90% seen just once and around 2.9% held by the top ten. Sequenced material: PBMCs. These receptors were collected from a man aged 18 to 35 in good health and CMV-seronegative. CDR3s include the opening cysteine and the closing phenylalanine or tryptophan. D genes are given only for firm matches. Only part of the rows carry a size: once, few, many, or a class if the clone is expanded.

J gene,D gene,V gene,clone size,CDR3 DNA,CDR3 protein
TRBJ1-2,NA,TRBV9,NA,TGTGCCAGCAGCCTTACAGGGCTGTATGGCTACACCTTC,CASSLTGLYGYTF
TRBJ2-4,NA,TRBV28,NA,TGTGCCAGCGGGTCGCAAGGGGGAAACATTCAGTACTTC,CASGSQGGNIQYF
TRBJ1-1,NA,TRBV7-9,NA,TGTGCCAGCAGCTTAGCACAGGAGGGGCCTGAAGCTTTCTTT,CASSLAQEGPEAFF
TRBJ2-7,TRBD1,TRBV7-9,NA,TGTGCCAGCAGCTCCACTACAGGGACAGAGCCCTACGAGCAGTACTTC,CASSSTTGTEPYEQYF
TRBJ2-2,NA,TRBV27,NA,TGTGCCAGCAGTTTATCGTTCAGGGTGGCCGGGGAGCTGTTTTTT,CASSLSFRVAGELFF
TRBJ2-1,TRBD2,TRBV2,NA,TGTGCCAGCAGTGTCCTAGCGGGAAGAATCAATGAGCAGTTCTTC,CASSVLAGRINEQFF
TRBJ1-5,NA,TRBV5-6,few,TGTGCCAGCAGCTTGTGGGGGGGAAATCAGCCCCAGCATTTT,CASSLWGGNQPQHF
TRBJ2-3,NA,TRBV5-4,once,TGTGCCAGCAGCCCCAGCGGAAGGGGGACAGATACGCAGTATTTT,CASSPSGRGTDTQYF
TRBJ1-1,NA,TRBV11-3,NA,TGTGCCAGCAGCTTAGATCGGCAGGGTAAAGCTTTCTTT,CASSLDRQGKAFF
TRBJ2-4,NA,TRBV30,NA,TGTGCCTGGAGTGTAGAGGTGTTGGGCAAAAACATTCAGTACTTC,CAWSVEVLGKNIQYF
TRBJ2-3,TRBD2,TRBV5-6,NA,TGTGCCAGCAGCTCGACTAGCGGGAGGGCCCCGGATACGCAGTATTTT,CASSSTSGRAPDTQYF
TRBJ2-2,TRBD1,TRBV18,many,TGTGCCAGCTCACCATGGGACAGATTGAACACCGGGGAGCTGTTTTTT,CASSPWDRLNTGELFF
TRBJ1-2,NA,TRBV28,NA,TGTGCCAGCAGTTTTGGCGGGTCCAGAACCTATGGCTACACCTTC,CASSFGGSRTYGYTF
TRBJ2-7,NA,TRBV5-4,NA,TGTGCCAGCAGCTTAGGGCGGAACGGAGGCTACGAGCAGTACTTC,CASSLGRNGGYEQYF
TRBJ2-3,TRBD2,TRBV5-1,NA,TGCGCCAGCACCCAGCAAGCGGGAGTCAGCACAGATACGCAGTATTTT,CASTQQAGVSTDTQYF
TRBJ2-1,TRBD1,TRBV6-4,NA,TGTGCCAGCAGTGACCATACAGGGGGCAATGAGCAGTTCTTC,CASSDHTGGNEQFF
TRBJ2-1,NA,TRBV7-9,NA,TGTGCCAGCAGCCCTGGTAGGGGTAAGAGCTCCTACAATGAGCAGTTCTTC,CASSPGRGKSSYNEQFF
TRBJ2-3,TRBD2,TRBV11-1,NA,TGTGCCAGCAGCTTTAACCTCCTAGCGGGACTGACAGATACGCAGTATTTT,CASSFNLLAGLTDTQYF
TRBJ1-2,NA,TRBV19,once,TGTGCCAGTTTCGGGAATACTAACTATGGCTACACCTTC,CASFGNTNYGYTF
TRBJ1-5,NA,TRBV9,NA,TGTGCCAGCAGCCTAACGGAGACCAATCAGCCCCAGCATTTT,CASSLTETNQPQHF
TRBJ2-7,TRBD1,TRBV2,NA,TGTGCCAGCAGTTCAGGACAGGGGGCCTACGAGCAGTACTTC,CASSSGQGAYEQYF
TRBJ2-5,NA,TRBV6-1,NA,TGTGCCAGCCTGGATAAGGAGAAGGAGACCCAGTACTTC,CASLDKEKETQYF
TRBJ2-5,TRBD1,TRBV6-5,NA,TGTGCCACTTCATCGACAGGGTACCAAGAGACCCAGTACTTC,CATSSTGYQETQYF
TRBJ2-7,TRBD1,TRBV25-1,NA,TGTGCCAGCAGTGAATTCCTAGGGACAGGGGGCGGCTACGAGCAGTACTTC,CASSEFLGTGGGYEQYF
TRBJ2-7,NA,TRBV28,NA,TGTGCCAGCAGTCCGGGTGGCTACGAGCAGTACTTC,CASSPGGYEQYF
TRBJ1-2,NA,TRBV29-1,NA,TGCAGCGTTGATGGGGCCTATGGCTACACCTTC,CSVDGAYGYTF
TRBJ1-2,NA,TRBV30,NA,TGTGCCCGTACCAGGGAAGCCTATGGCTACACCTTC,CARTREAYGYTF
TRBJ2-5,NA,TRBV18,NA,TGTGCCAGCTCACCAAGGGAGGACGGTCAGACCCAGTACTTC,CASSPREDGQTQYF
TRBJ1-2,NA,TRBV19,NA,TGTGCCAGTAGTATTCCAGATACCTATGGCTACACCTTC,CASSIPDTYGYTF
TRBJ2-3,TRBD2,TRBV29-1,NA,TGCAGCGTTGAAGGGCCTAGCGGGAGCCATACAGATACGCAGTATTTT,CSVEGPSGSHTDTQYF
TRBJ2-7,NA,TRBV12-5,NA,TGTGATGGACTAACTTTCTACGAGCAGTACTTC,CDGLTFYEQYF
TRBJ2-5,NA,TRBV28,few,TGTGCCAGCAGTTTTATCGCGACAGATCAAGAGACCCAGTACTTC,CASSFIATDQETQYF
TRBJ2-6,NA,TRBV11-2,NA,TGTGCCAGCAGCTCCCCTCCAGGCTCTGGGGCCAACGTCCTGACTTTC,CASSSPPGSGANVLTF
TRBJ2-1,NA,TRBV9,NA,TGTGCCAGCAGCACTTCCCGGTCGGGTGAGCAGTTCTTC,CASSTSRSGEQFF
TRBJ1-1,TRBD1,TRBV7-9,NA,TGTGCCAGCAGCCCGGACAGGGGATTGTTCGCTGAAGCTTTCTTT,CASSPDRGLFAEAFF
TRBJ1-2,NA,TRBV2,NA,TGTGCCAGCAGTGACAGGGAAGGCAACTATGGCTACACCTTC,CASSDREGNYGYTF
TRBJ1-1,NA,TRBV7-9,NA,TGTGCCAGCAGCTCGGACAGTGGCACTGAAGCTTTCTTT,CASSSDSGTEAFF
TRBJ1-3,NA,TRBV9,NA,TGTGCCAGCAGCGTAGGGACAAAGAGCTCTGGAAACACCATATATTTT,CASSVGTKSSGNTIYF
TRBJ1-5,NA,TRBV2,NA,TGTGCCAGCAGTGCCGGGACATCTAGCAATCAGCCCCAGCATTTT,CASSAGTSSNQPQHF
TRBJ2-6,TRBD1,TRBV28,NA,TGTGCCAGCAGTCCAGACAGGGGCTTCGACTCTGGGGCCAACGTCCTGACTTTC,CASSPDRGFDSGANVLTF
TRBJ2-1,TRBD2,TRBV9,few,TGTGCCAGCAGCGTAGGACTGCTAGCGGGAGCCAATGAGCAGTTCTTC,CASSVGLLAGANEQFF
TRBJ1-2,NA,TRBV5-6,few,TGTGCCAGCAGCCGAGGGGACCCTACAGGGTGGGGTGGCTACACCTTC,CASSRGDPTGWGGYTF